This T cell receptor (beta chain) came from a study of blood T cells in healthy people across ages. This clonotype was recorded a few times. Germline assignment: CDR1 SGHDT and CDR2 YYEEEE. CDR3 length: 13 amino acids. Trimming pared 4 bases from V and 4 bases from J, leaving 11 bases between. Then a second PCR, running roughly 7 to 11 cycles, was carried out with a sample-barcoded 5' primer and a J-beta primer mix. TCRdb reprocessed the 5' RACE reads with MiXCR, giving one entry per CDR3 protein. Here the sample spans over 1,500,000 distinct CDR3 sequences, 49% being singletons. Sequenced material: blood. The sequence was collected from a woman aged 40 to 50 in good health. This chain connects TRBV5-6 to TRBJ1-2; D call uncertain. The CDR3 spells CASSPRSSYGYTF. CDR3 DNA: TGTGCCAGCAGCCCGAGGAGTTCCTATGGCTACACCTTC. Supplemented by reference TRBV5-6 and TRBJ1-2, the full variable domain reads DAGVTQSPTHLIKTRGQQVTLRCSPKSGHDTVSWYQQALGQGPQFIFQYYEEEERQRGNFPDRFSGHQFPNYSSELNVNALLLGDSALYLCASSPRSSYGYTFGSGTRLTVV.